This T cell receptor beta chain was retrieved from a study of blood T cell repertoires in COVID-19. Study in general: PBMCs, B-cell-depleted T cells, or T cells provided the cDNA or gDNA that made up the material.

Germline assignment: CDR1 SEHNR and CDR2 FQNEAQ (reference sequence). CDR3 length: 17 amino acids. V lost 4 bases, J lost 4 bases, and 22 bases lay in between. The method was immunoSEQ multiplex PCR; TCRdb's version includes in-frame clones alone and lacks a portion of them. The sample shows roughly 220,000 clones, more than 80% of them seen only once. Sequenced input: PBMCs or T cells enriched from blood (not recorded which). The chain is built from TRBV7-9 and TRBJ1-2; D is undetermined. The clonotype comes from a woman between 18 and 29 years old in a cohort exposed to, infected with or recovered from COVID-19 (not recorded which). The CDR3 DNA reads TGTGCCAGCAGCTCCGAAGCTAAAGACATCCGCTCCTATGGCTACACCTTC. Its translation is CASSSEAKDIRSYGYTF.